This T cell receptor beta chain was obtained from a study of a mutant IDH1 vaccine in newly diagnosed glioma. Overall study: Vaccines were begun 4-6 weeks after radiotherapy alone, or with temozolomide cycles. Patients were pretreated with radiotherapy, temozolomide, or both, mostly both. Regarding the study as a whole: Of all patients, nearly 95% showed vaccine-induced immune responses.

TCRdb's copy holds only in-frame clones and misses some; the assay was immunoSEQ multiplex PCR. The sample shows tens of thousands of clones, about 61% of them seen only once. Time point denoted: week 47, end of study. All doses held 300 ug of mutant IDH1 20-mer peptide, with topical imiquimod. New WHO grade 3 or 4 IDH1-mutant, ATRX-lost astrocytomas were present in all donors. Notes on this clone: What it binds is not known.

The TCR originated in a man aged 35 to 55 with glioma. Some clones in this sample may be carry-over from other donors' samples. The source was peripheral blood mononuclear cells (PBMCs), collected from a glioma patient whose treatment included an IDH1 peptide vaccine.

The CDR3 nucleotides read TGTGCCAGCAGTGGTCCCGGGACAGGGATGGAGACCTCCTACAATGAGCAGTTCTTC. It encodes CASSGPGTGMETSYNEQFF. The chain employs TRBV6-4 and TRBJ2-1; 9 bases fit TRBD1. The CDR3 contains 19 residues. J gave up 0 bases and V 4 bases, and 13 bases lay outside the gene matches. Germline V gene lookup returns CDR1 MRHNA and CDR2 SNTAGT.